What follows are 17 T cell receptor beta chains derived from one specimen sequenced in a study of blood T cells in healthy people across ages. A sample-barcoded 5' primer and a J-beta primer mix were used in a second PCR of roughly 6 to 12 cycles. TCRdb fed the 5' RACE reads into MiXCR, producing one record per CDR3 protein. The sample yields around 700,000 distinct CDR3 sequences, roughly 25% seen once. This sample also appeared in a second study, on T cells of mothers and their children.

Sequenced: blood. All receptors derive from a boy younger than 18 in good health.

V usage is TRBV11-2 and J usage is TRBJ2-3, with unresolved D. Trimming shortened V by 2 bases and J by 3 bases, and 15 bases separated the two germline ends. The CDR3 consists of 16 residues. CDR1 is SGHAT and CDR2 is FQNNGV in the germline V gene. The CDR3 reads CASSLTVGARTDTQYF. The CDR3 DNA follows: TGTGCCAGCAGCTTAACAGTCGGAGCTCGGACAGATACGCAGTATTTT.

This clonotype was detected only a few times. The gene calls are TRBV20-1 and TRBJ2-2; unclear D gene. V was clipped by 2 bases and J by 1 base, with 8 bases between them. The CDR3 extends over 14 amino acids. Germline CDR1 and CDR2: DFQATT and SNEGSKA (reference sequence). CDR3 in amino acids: CSARWGGNTGELFF. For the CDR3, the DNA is TGCAGTGCTAGATGGGGTGGGAACACCGGGGAGCTGTTTTTT.

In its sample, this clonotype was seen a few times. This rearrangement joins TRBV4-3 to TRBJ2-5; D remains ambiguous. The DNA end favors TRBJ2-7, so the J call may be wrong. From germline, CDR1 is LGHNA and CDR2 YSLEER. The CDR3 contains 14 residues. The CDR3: CASSQGTETYEQYF. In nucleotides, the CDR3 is TGCGCCAGCAGCCAAGGAACCGAGACCTACGAGCAGTACTTC.

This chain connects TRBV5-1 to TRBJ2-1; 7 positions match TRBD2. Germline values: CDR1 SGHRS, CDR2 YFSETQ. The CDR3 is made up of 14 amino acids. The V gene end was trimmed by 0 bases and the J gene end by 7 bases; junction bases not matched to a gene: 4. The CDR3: CASSLEGLLNEQFF. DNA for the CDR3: TGCGCCAGCAGCTTGGAGGGACTACTAAATGAGCAGTTCTTC.

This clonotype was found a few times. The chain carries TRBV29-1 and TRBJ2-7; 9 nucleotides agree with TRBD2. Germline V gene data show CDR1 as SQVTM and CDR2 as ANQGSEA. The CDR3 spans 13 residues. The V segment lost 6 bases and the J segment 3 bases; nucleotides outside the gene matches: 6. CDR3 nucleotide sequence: TGCAGCGTAGAGACTAGCGGTTACTACGAGCAGTACTTC. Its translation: CSVETSGYYEQYF.

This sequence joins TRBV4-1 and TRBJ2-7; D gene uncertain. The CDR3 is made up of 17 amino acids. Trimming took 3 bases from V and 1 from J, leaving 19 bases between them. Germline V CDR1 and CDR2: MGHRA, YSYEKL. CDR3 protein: CASSQMIPAGESYEQYF. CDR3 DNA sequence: TGCGCCAGCAGCCAGATGATACCAGCAGGAGAGTCCTACGAGCAGTACTTC.

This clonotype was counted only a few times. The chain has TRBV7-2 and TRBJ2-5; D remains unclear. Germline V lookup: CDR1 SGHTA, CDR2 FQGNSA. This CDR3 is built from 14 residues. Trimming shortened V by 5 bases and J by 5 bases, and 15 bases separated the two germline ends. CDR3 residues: CASSPMIERETQYF. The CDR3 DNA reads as TGTGCCAGCAGCCCTATGATAGAAAGGGAGACCCAGTACTTC.

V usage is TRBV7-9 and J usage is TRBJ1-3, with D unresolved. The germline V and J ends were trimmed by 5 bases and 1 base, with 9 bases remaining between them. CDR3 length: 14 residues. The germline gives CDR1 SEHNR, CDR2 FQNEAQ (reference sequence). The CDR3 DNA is TGTGCCAGCAGCCAGACCAAATCTGGAAACACCATATATTTT. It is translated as CASSQTKSGNTIYF. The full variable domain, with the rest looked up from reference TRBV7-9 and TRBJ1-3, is DTGVSQNPRHKITKRGQNVTFRCDPISEHNRLYWYRQTLGQGPEFLTYFQNEAQLEKSRLLSDRFSAERPKGSFSTLEIQRTEQGDSAMYLCASSQTKSGNTIYFGEGSWLTVV.

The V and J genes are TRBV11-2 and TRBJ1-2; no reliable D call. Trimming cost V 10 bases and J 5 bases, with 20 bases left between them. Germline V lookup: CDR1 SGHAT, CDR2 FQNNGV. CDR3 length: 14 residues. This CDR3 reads CAIQRVEIRYGYTF. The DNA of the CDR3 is TGTGCCATCCAGAGGGTGGAAATTCGGTATGGCTACACCTTC.

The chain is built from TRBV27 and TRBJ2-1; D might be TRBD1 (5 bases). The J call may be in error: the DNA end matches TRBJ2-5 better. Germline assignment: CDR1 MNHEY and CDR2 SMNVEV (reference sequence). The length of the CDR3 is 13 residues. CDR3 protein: CASSWGFGETQYF. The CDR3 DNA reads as TGTGCCAGCAGTTGGGGCTTCGGTGAGACCCAGTACTTC.

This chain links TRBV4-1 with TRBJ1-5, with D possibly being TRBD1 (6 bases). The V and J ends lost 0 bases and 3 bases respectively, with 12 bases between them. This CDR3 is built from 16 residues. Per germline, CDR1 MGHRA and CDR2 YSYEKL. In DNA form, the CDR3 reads TGCGCCAGCAGCCAAGAGGGCAGGGGCTACAATCAGCCCCAGCATTTT. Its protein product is CASSQEGRGYNQPQHF.

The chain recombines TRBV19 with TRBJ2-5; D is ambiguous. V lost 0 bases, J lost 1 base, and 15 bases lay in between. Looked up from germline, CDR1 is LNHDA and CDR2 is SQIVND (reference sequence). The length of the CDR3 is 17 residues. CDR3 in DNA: TGTGCCAGTAGTATAGACCCGCCCGGCGCCTCCCAAGAGACCCAGTACTTC. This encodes CASSIDPPGASQETQYF.

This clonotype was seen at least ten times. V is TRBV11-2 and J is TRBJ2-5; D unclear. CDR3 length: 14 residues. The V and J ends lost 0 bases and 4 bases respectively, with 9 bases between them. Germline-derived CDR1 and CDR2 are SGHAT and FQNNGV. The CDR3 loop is CASSLDHGPETQYF. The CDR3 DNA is TGTGCCAGCAGCTTAGATCACGGCCCAGAGACCCAGTACTTC.

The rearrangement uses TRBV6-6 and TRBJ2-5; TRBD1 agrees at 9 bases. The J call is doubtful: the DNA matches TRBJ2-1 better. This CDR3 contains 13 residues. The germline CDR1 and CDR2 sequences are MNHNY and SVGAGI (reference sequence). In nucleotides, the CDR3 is TGTGCCACCTCGGGACAGGGCATTTATGAGCAGTTCTTC. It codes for CATSGQGIYEQFF.

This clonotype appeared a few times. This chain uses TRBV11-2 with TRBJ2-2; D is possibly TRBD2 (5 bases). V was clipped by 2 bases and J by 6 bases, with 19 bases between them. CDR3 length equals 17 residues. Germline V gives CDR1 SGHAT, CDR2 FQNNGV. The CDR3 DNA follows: TGTGCCAGCAGCTTAAGGAGTTCCCGGGGAAAGGCCGGGGAGCTGTTTTTT. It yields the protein CASSLRSSRGKAGELFF. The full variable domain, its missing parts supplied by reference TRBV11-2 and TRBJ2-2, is EAGVAQSPRYKIIEKRQSVAFWCNPISGHATLYWYQQILGQGPKLLIQFQNNGVVDDSQLPKDRFSAERLKGVDSTLKIQPAKLEDSAVYLCASSLRSSRGKAGELFFGEGSRLTVL.

The DNA for the CDR3 is TGTGCCAGCAGGGGGGTTAGGGGCAATGAGCAGTTCTTC. Its translation: CASRGVRGNEQFF. The V and J genes are TRBV7-9 and TRBJ2-5, with D perhaps TRBD1 or TRBD2 (5 bases each). Gene TRBJ2-1 matches the end of the DNA better, so the J call may be wrong. Germline assignment: CDR1 SEHNR and CDR2 FQNEAQ (reference sequence). The length of the CDR3 is 13 residues.

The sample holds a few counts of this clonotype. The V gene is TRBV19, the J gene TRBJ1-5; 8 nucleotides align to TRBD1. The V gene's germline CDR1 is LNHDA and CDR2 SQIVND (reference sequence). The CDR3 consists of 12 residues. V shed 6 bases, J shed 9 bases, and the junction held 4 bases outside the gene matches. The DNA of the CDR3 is TGTGCCAGTAGCTTAGGACAGGGGCCCCAGCATTTT. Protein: CASSLGQGPQHF.